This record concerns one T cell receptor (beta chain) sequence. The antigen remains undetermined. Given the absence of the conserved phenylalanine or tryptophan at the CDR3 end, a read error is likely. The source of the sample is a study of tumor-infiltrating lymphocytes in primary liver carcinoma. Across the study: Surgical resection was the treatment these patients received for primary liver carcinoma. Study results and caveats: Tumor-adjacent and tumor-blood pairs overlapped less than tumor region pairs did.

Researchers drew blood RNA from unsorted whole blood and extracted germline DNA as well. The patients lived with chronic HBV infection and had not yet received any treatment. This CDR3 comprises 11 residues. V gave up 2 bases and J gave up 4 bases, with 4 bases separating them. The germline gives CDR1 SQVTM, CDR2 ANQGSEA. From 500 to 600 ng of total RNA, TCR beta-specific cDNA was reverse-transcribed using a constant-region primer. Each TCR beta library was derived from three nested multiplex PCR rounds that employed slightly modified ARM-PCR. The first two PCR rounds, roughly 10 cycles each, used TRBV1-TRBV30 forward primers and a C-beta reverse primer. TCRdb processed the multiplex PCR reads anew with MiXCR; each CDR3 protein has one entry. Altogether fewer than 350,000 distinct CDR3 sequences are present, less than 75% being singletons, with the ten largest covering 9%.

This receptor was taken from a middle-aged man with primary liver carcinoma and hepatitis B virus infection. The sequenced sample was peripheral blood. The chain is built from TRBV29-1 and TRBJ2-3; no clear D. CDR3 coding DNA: TGCAGCGTTGAATTATCAGATACGCAGTATTTG. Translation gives CSVELSDTQYL.